Sequencing of this T cell receptor beta chain was carried out in a study of post-analysis software for immune sequencing data. In the study overall: Multiple sclerosis in the patients followed relapsing-remitting, secondary progressive and progressive-relapsing courses.

Regarding the study as a whole: Versus controls, multiple sclerosis patients showed significantly lower diversity (normalized Chao1). Strong same-batch co-clustering of samples appeared with F measure clustering.

Included in the TCR beta cDNA libraries were unique molecular identifiers. It was from about 0.98 to 11 million T cells that 530,000 or so cDNA molecules came. TCRdb independently ran MiXCR on the PCR reads; one entry per CDR3 protein. The table lists approximately 730,000 distinct CDR3 sequences, about 43% of them singletons, with over 4.5% in the top ten. As regards this clonotype: What it recognizes is unknown.

The receptor comes from a girl between 5 and 17 years old with multiple sclerosis. The specimen sequenced was blood.

As DNA, the CDR3 is TGTGCCAGCACCTACCCCGACAGGGGTTATGGCTACACCTTC. It codes for CASTYPDRGYGYTF. V usage is TRBV19 and J usage is TRBJ1-2, with TRBD1 matching over 8 bases. The CDR3 consists of 14 residues. The germline CDR1 and CDR2 sequences are LNHDA and SQIVND (reference sequence). V shed 9 bases and J 5 bases; nucleotides not matched to a gene: 11.